One and the same sample provided the 12 T cell receptor beta chains below, sequenced in a study of T cells in Graves' hyperthyroidism and ophthalmopathy. The investigators amplified TCR beta CDR3 regions from RNA transcripts. With the HTBI primer set, the TCR CDR3 went through a first round of RT-PCR. Each CDR3 protein gets one entry after TCRdb re-called the multiplex PCR reads with MiXCR. Of approximately 640,000 distinct CDR3 sequences listed, 17% are singletons. Sample: blood. The source of these receptors is a man aged 50 to 59 with Graves' hyperthyroidism.

Concerning this clonotype: At one boundary the junction diverges from the germline segment, which might be a read error. The chain couples TRBV19 to TRBJ1-1; the D gene is possibly TRBD1 (5 bases). CDR1 is LNHDA and CDR2 is SQIVND in the germline V gene (reference sequence). This CDR3 has 14 residues. The CDR3 sequence: CASRTGAMNTETFF. The CDR3 nucleotides read TGTGCCAGTAGAACCGGGGCCATGAACACTGAAACTTTCTTT.

In this sample, this clonotype turned up many times. The rearrangement uses TRBV6-5 and TRBJ1-5; unclear D gene. V lost 0 bases and J lost 6, with 9 bases in between. Germline V gene data show CDR1 as MNHEY and CDR2 as SVGAGI. CDR3 length equals 14 residues. CDR3 sequence: CASSYSEGAQPQHF. The CDR3 DNA reads as TGTGCCAGCAGTTACTCGGAGGGCGCTCAGCCCCAGCATTTT.

This rearrangement joins TRBV20-1 to TRBJ1-2; no reliable D call. Germline V gene sequence: CDR1 DFQATT, CDR2 SNEGSKA (reference sequence). V was pared by 0 bases and J by 1 base, with 12 bases between. This CDR3 is built from 15 residues. CDR3 sequence: CSARDLTGYNYGYTF. CDR3 in DNA: TGCAGTGCTAGAGATCTTACGGGTTATAACTATGGCTACACCTTC.

In its sample, this clonotype was seen many times. The V gene is TRBV6-1, the J gene TRBJ1-1, with D perhaps matching TRBD1 (6 bases). The V end was cut by 5 bases, the J end by 1 base, with 11 bases between. This CDR3 region has 14 residues. In germline, CDR1 is MNHNS, CDR2 SASEGT. CDR3 nucleotide sequence: TGTGCCAGCAGTTCCCGGGACACGAACACTGAAGCTTTCTTT. Its translation is CASSSRDTNTEAFF.

This clonotype occurred many times. The rearrangement links TRBV6-1 to TRBJ2-7; 7 nucleotides align to TRBD2. The CDR3 totals 14 residues. The V gene's germline CDR1 is MNHNS and CDR2 SASEGT. Trimming at V came to 5 bases and at J to 4 bases, leaving 8 bases not matched to a gene. The CDR3 region has the DNA TGTGCCAGCAGTCCTCCGGGACTACAATACGAGCAGTACTTC. It codes for CASSPPGLQYEQYF.

This clonotype has a handful of counts. A much larger clone differs by one base, so this may be a read error. The chain has TRBV6-1 and TRBJ2-1, with 8 bases matching TRBD2. The J segment lost 0 bases and the V segment lost 6 bases, leaving 4 bases of the junction unmatched. The CDR3 has 15 amino acids. The germline gives CDR1 MNHNS, CDR2 SASEGT. The CDR3 is CASSRSGISYNEQFF. CDR3 DNA sequence: TGTGCCAGCAGCCGTAGCGGGATCTCCTACAATGAGCAGTTCTTC.

This clonotype was observed at least ten times. This chain connects TRBV30 to TRBJ2-7, with D maybe TRBD2 (6 bases). This CDR3 comprises 16 residues. Germline lookup yields CDR1 GTSNPN and CDR2 SVGIG (reference sequence). V was pared by 4 bases and J by 0 bases, with 19 bases between. The CDR3 loop reads CAWTGTGAKSSYEQYF. Written as DNA, the CDR3 is TGTGCCTGGACAGGGACTGGGGCCAAAAGCTCCTACGAGCAGTACTTC.

The chain couples TRBV10-3 to TRBJ2-5; D not resolved. CDR3 length: 13 amino acids. Germline V gene data show CDR1 as ENHRY and CDR2 as SYGVKD. The V and J ends lost 3 bases and 4 bases respectively, with 9 bases between them. CDR3 protein: CAISDKAGETQYF. The CDR3 nucleotides read TGTGCCATCAGTGATAAGGCTGGAGAGACCCAGTACTTC.

This clonotype was observed at least ten times. The rearrangement joins TRBV27 to TRBJ1-1, with D tentatively TRBD1 (5 bases). Looked up from germline, CDR1 is MNHEY and CDR2 is SMNVEV (reference sequence). Trimming removed 2 bases at V and 1 base at J, with 11 bases between. The CDR3 loop spans 15 amino acids. The CDR3 reads CASSLKAGWNTEAFF. DNA for the CDR3: TGTGCCAGCAGTTTAAAAGCAGGGTGGAACACTGAAGCTTTCTTT.

As to this clonotype: The CDR3 end shows no conserved phenylalanine or tryptophan, and so a read error is likely. The chain uses TRBV29-1 and TRBJ1-2; D might be TRBD1 (6 bases). The V and J ends lost 7 bases and 0 bases respectively, with 9 bases between them. The CDR3 totals 12 residues. The germline V gene encodes CDR1 SQVTM and CDR2 ANQGSEA. In DNA, the CDR3 is TGCAGCGCCGGGACAACTAACTATGGCTACACCCTC. This gives the protein CSAGTTNYGYTL.

The rearrangement uses TRBV5-1 and TRBJ1-5; D gene unclear. There are 15 residues in the CDR3. Trimming shortened V by 4 bases and J by 2 bases, and 13 bases separated the two germline ends. Germline CDR1 SGHRS, CDR2 YFSETQ. CDR3 protein: CASSLVPSGNQPQHF. CDR3 DNA: TGCGCCAGCAGCCTGGTGCCCAGTGGCAATCAGCCCCAGCATTTT.

The sample holds many counts of this clonotype. The chain is built from TRBV2 and TRBJ2-1, with TRBD2 as a possible D gene (6 bases). The CDR3 runs to 17 residues. Trimming took off 2 bases at V and 7 bases at J, with 21 bases between the two ends. CDR1 and CDR2 from the germline V gene are SNHLY and FYNNEI. The CDR3: CASSERVVQGLWNEQFF. The CDR3 bases are TGTGCCAGCAGTGAAAGGGTAGTGCAGGGACTGTGGAATGAGCAGTTCTTC.